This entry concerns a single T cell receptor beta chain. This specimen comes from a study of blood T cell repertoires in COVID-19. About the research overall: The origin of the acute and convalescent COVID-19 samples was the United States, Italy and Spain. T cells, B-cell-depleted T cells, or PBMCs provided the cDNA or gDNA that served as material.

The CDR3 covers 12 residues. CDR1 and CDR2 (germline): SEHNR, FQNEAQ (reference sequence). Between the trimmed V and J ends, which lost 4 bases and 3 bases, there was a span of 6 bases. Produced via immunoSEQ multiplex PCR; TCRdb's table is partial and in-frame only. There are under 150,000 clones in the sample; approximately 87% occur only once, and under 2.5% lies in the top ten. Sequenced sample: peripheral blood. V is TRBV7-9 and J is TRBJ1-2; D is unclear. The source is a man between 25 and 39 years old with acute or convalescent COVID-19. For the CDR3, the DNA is TGTGCCAGCAGCTCCCCGGACTATGGCTACACCTTC. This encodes CASSSPDYGYTF.